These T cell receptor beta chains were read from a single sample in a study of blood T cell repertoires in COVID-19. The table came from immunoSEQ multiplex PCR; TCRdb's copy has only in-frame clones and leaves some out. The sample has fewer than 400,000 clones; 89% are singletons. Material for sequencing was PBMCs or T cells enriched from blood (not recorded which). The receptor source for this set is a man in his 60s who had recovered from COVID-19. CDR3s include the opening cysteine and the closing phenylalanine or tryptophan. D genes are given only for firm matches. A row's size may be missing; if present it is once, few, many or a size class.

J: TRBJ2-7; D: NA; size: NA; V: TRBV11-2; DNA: TGTGCCAGCAGGTCAGCCCCCGGGGGGCATTGGTGGTACGAGCAGTACTTC; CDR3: CASRSAPGGHWWYEQYF
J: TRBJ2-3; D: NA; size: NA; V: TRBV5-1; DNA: TGCGCCAGCGGGATAGGGGAGGAGACAGATACGCAGTATTTT; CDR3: CASGIGEETDTQYF
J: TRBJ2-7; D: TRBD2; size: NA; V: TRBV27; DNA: TGTGCCAGCAGTTTAATAGCGGGAGGGCCTCTCTACGAGCAGTACTTC; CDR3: CASSLIAGGPLYEQYF
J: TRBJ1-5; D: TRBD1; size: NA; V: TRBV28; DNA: TGTGCCAGCAGTTTAGGCCGGGACAGGATAATTCAGCCCCAGCATTTT; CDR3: CASSLGRDRIIQPQHF
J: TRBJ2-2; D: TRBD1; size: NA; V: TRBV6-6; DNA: TGTGCCAGCAGTCTCCTCCTGACAGGGGTGAACACCGGGGAGCTGTTTTTT; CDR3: CASSLLLTGVNTGELFF
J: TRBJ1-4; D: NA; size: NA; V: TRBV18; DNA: TGTGCCAGCTCACCAAACCGGGGGAATGAAAAACTGTTTTTT; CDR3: CASSPNRGNEKLFF
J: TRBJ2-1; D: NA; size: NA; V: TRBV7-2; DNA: TGTGCCAGCAGCGTATCTAGCACGACTTCCTACAATGAGCAGTTCTTC; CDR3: CASSVSSTTSYNEQFF
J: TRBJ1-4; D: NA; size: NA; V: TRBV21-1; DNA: TGTGCCAGCAGCACCCTGGCCCTCGGGCAGGGGTGGAATGAAAAACTGTTTTTT; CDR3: CASSTLALGQGWNEKLFF
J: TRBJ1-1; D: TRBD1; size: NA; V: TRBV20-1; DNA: TGCAGTGCTAGTGAGGGGGCAGATTGGGACACTGAAGCTTTCTTT; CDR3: CSASEGADWDTEAFF
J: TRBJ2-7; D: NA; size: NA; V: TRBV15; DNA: TGTGCCACCAGCAGAGATCTACAGTCCTACGAGCAGTACTTC; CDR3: CATSRDLQSYEQYF
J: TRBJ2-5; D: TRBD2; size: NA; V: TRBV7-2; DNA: TGTGCCAGCAGCTTAGGGACTAGCGGGAGGCCCCAAGAGACCCAGTACTTC; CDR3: CASSLGTSGRPQETQYF
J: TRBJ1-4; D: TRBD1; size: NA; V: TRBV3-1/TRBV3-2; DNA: TGTGCCAGCAGCCCGCTACAGGGGGCGGGCGATGAAAAACTGTTTTTT; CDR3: CASSPLQGAGDEKLFF
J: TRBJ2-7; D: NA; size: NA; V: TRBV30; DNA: TGTGCTTGGGGGCGAAGCTCCTACGAGCAGTACTTC; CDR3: CAWGRSSYEQYF
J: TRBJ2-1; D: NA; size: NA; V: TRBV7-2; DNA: TGTGCCAGCAGAATTGAGCGGTACAATGAGCAGTTCTTC; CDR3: CASRIERYNEQFF
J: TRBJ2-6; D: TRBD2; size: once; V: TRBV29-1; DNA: TGCAGCGTTGAAGGGGGGGGCTCTGGGGCCAACGTCCTGACTTTC; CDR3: CSVEGGGSGANVLTF
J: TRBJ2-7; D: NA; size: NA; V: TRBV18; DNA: TGTGCCAGCTCACCCCTGAACACCGAGGCGTACGAGCAGTACTTC; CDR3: CASSPLNTEAYEQYF
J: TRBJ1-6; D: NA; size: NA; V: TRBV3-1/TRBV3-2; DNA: TGTGCCAGCAGCCAAGAGGTGGGAAGGGGGTGGCGGTCACCCCTCCACTTT; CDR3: CASSQEVGRGWRSPLHF
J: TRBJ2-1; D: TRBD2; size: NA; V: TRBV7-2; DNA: TGTGCCAGCAGCCCAGAATTCGGACTAGCGGGAGATAAGCGGTTCTTC; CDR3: CASSPEFGLAGDKRFF
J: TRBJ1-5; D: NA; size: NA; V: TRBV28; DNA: TGTGCCAGCAGTAATCCAGGCCAGCCCCAGCATTTT; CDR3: CASSNPGQPQHF
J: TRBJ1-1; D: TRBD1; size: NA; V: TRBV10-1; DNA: TGCGCCAGCAGCGCGGACAGGGTCGAAGCTTTCTTT; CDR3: CASSADRVEAFF
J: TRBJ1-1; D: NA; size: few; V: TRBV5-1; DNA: TGCGCCAGCAGCTTTGCAGGGTCATTTAACACTGAAGCTTTCTTT; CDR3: CASSFAGSFNTEAFF
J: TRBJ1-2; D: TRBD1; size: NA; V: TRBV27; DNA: TGTGCCAGCAAAACGACAGGGATGGGCGATGGCTACACCTTC; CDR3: CASKTTGMGDGYTF
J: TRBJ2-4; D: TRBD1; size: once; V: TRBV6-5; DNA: TGTGCCAGCAGTTCACAGGGGCTAGCCAAAAACATTCAGTACTTC; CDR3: CASSSQGLAKNIQYF
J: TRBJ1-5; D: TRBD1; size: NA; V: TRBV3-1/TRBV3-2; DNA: TGTGCCAGCAGCCAAGATCCCATGACAGGGGCGAACAATCAGCCCCAGCATTTT; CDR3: CASSQDPMTGANNQPQHF
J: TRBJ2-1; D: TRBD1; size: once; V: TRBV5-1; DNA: TGCGCCAGCAGCTTGGCAGGGACAGGGATCAATGAGCAGTTCTTC; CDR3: CASSLAGTGINEQFF
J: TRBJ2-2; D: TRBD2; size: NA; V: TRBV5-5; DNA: TGTGCCAGCAGCTTCGGGACTAGCGGGAGGGCCTACGGGGAGCTGTTTTTT; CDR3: CASSFGTSGRAYGELFF
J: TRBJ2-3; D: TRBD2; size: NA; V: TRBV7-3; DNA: TGTGCCAGCAGCTTAACGTCCCTAGCGGGAGTTACAGATACGCAGTATTTT; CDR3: CASSLTSLAGVTDTQYF
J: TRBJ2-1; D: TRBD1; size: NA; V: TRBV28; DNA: TGTGCCAGCAGTCCATGGGACAGGGAGAATCCCTACAATGAGCAGTTCTTC; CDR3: CASSPWDRENPYNEQFF
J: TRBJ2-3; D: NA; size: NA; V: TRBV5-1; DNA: TGCGCCAGCAGATTGACCGGGGGTCAGGCAGATACGCAGTATTTT; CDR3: CASRLTGGQADTQYF
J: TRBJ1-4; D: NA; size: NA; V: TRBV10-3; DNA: TGTGCCATCAGAGTCGACAGCAGCAGTGAAAAACTGTTTTTT; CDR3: CAIRVDSSSEKLFF
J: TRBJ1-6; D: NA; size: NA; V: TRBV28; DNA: TGTGCCAGCACGCCAGACTATAATTCACCCCTCCACTTT; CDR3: CASTPDYNSPLHF
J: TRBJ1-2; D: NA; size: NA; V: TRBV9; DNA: TGTGCCAGCAGCGTAGGTATTTCCAGGGATGATTTTAACTATGGCTACACCTTC; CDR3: CASSVGISRDDFNYGYTF
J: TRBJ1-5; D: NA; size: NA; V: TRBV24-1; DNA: TGTGCCACCAGTGAATCGAAAACTTCTGCTCAGCCCCAGCATTTT; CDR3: CATSESKTSAQPQHF
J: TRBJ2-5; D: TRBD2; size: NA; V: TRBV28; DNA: TGTGCCAGCAGTCCTTTAGCGGGAGGGCTTGTTGAGACCCAGTACTTC; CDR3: CASSPLAGGLVETQYF
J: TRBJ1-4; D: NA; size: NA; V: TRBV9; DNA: TGTGCCAGCAGCGGACACAGTACAACTAATGAAAAACTGTTTTTT; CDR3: CASSGHSTTNEKLFF
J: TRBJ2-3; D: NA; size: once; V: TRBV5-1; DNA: TGCGCCAGCAGCTTAGGACAGTCCACAGATACGCAGTATTTT; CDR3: CASSLGQSTDTQYF
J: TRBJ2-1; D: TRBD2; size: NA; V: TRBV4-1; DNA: TGCGCCAGCAGCCAAGCCTTCGGAAGGACTAGCGGCCTAGCCAATGAGCAGTTCTTC; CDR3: CASSQAFGRTSGLANEQFF
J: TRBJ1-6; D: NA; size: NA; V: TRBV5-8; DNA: TGTGCCAGCAGCATCAACCGGGACACAATCCTCCACTTT; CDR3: CASSINRDTILHF
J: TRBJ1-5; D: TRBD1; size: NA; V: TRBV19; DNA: TGTGCCGTCGGACAGGGGGCAACTGGCAATCAGCCCCAGCATTTT; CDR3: CAVGQGATGNQPQHF
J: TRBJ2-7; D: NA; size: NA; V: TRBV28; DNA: TGTGCCAGCAGCTGGGCCCTTGCGGAGCAGTACTTC; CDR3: CASSWALAEQYF
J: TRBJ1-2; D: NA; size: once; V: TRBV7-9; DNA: TGTGCCAGCAGCTTGGTCCCGGAGTGGGGCTACACCTTC; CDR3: CASSLVPEWGYTF
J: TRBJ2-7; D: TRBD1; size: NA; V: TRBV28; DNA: TGTGCCAGCAGTCCGACCGGGACAGTTTACGAGCAGTACTTC; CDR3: CASSPTGTVYEQYF
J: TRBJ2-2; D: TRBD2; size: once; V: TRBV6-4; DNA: TGTGCCAGCAGTGAGCTAGCGGGAGTGATTACCGGGGAGCTGTTTTTT; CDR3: CASSELAGVITGELFF
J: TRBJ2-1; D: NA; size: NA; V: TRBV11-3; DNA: TGTGCCAGCAGCGGCCAAATTAATGAGCAGTTCTTC; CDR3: CASSGQINEQFF
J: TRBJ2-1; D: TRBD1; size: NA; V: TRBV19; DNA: TGTGCCAGTAGGGATGTAGGGACAGGGGGAAGGTACAATGAGCAGTTCTTC; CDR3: CASRDVGTGGRYNEQFF
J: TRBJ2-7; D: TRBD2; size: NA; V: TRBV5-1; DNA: TGCGCCAGCAGCCAACTAGCGGGAGTCTCCTACGAGCAGTACTTC; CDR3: CASSQLAGVSYEQYF
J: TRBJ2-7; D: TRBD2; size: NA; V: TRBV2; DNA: TGTGCCAGCACGGGGGGGGGACTCAGTCAGGAGCAGTACTTC; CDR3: CASTGGGLSQEQYF
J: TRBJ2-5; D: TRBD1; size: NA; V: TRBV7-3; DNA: TGTGCCAGCAGCTTGACAGGGGGCCAAGAGACCCAGTACTTC; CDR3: CASSLTGGQETQYF
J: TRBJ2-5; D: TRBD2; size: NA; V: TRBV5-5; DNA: TGTGCCAGCAGCTCCGGACTAGCGGGACCTTACCAAGAGACCCAGTACTTC; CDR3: CASSSGLAGPYQETQYF
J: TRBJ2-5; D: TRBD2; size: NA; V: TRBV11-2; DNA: TGTGCCAGCAGCTTAGGGCTAGCGGGAAGAGAGACCCAGTACTTC; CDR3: CASSLGLAGRETQYF
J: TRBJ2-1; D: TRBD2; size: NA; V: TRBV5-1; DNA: TGCGCCAGCAGCTTGGAGTTTTCAGGGAGGGACGTGGATGAGCAGTTCTTC; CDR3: CASSLEFSGRDVDEQFF
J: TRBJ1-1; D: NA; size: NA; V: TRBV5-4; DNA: TGTGCCAGCAGCTCACCCCCAGCGGGCGCGAACACTGAAGCTTTCTTT; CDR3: CASSSPPAGANTEAFF
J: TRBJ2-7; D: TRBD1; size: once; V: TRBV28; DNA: TGTGCCAGCAGTTTAACAGGGGACGAGCAGTACTTC; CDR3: CASSLTGDEQYF